These T cell receptor beta chains were read from a single sample in a study of blood T cell repertoires in COVID-19. Assay: immunoSEQ multiplex PCR; the TCRdb copy retains only in-frame clones and omits some. The sample has 250,000 to 300,000 clones, approximately 91% seen once; the top ten hold roughly 2%. Specimen: PBMCs or T cells enriched from blood (not recorded which). All receptors derive from a woman in her forties with acute COVID-19. Each CDR3 is given with its conserved first and last residue. The D gene is left open where the match is weak. Expanded clones get a size class; other rows say once, few or many, or leave the size out.

v_gene: TRBV27
j_gene: TRBJ2-7
abundance: -
d_gene: -
CDR3aa: CASSFHRNHYEQYF
CDR3nt: TGTGCCAGCAGTTTTCACAGGAACCACTACGAGCAGTACTTC

v_gene: TRBV20-1
j_gene: TRBJ1-1
abundance: -
d_gene: TRBD1
CDR3aa: CSASAGTGAQEAFF
CDR3nt: TGCAGTGCTAGTGCCGGGACAGGGGCCCAAGAAGCTTTCTTT

v_gene: TRBV3-1/TRBV3-2
j_gene: TRBJ1-2
abundance: -
d_gene: TRBD1
CDR3aa: CASSPRDRGGGYTF
CDR3nt: TGTGCCAGCAGCCCCCGGGACAGGGGTGGTGGCTACACCTTC

v_gene: TRBV21-1
j_gene: TRBJ2-3
abundance: -
d_gene: -
CDR3aa: CASNRVGTDTQYF
CDR3nt: TGTGCCAGCAACCGGGTAGGCACAGATACGCAGTATTTT

v_gene: TRBV18
j_gene: TRBJ2-3
abundance: -
d_gene: -
CDR3aa: CASSPPSAGTDTQYF
CDR3nt: TGTGCCAGCTCACCACCAAGCGCGGGCACAGATACGCAGTATTTT

v_gene: TRBV7-9
j_gene: TRBJ1-2
abundance: -
d_gene: -
CDR3aa: CASSVTDRLGSGYTF
CDR3nt: TGTGCCAGCAGCGTCACCGACAGGTTAGGTAGTGGCTACACCTTC

v_gene: TRBV29-1
j_gene: TRBJ2-2
abundance: -
d_gene: -
CDR3aa: CSVDRGNTGELFF
CDR3nt: TGCAGCGTGGACCGGGGGAACACCGGGGAGCTGTTTTTT

v_gene: TRBV27
j_gene: TRBJ1-6
abundance: -
d_gene: -
CDR3aa: CASTRGYNSPLHF
CDR3nt: TGTGCCAGCACTAGGGGATATAATTCACCCCTCCACTTT

v_gene: TRBV24-1
j_gene: TRBJ1-1
abundance: once
d_gene: -
CDR3aa: CATSDPSLAEAFF
CDR3nt: TGTGCCACCAGTGACCCATCCCTGGCAGAAGCTTTCTTT

v_gene: TRBV11-3
j_gene: TRBJ2-5
abundance: once
d_gene: -
CDR3aa: CASSRPDRHQETQYF
CDR3nt: TGTGCCAGCAGCCGCCCTGACAGACACCAAGAGACCCAGTACTTC

v_gene: TRBV27
j_gene: TRBJ1-2
abundance: -
d_gene: TRBD1
CDR3aa: CASSVQGLAGYTF
CDR3nt: TGTGCCAGCAGTGTACAGGGGCTCGCTGGCTACACCTTC

v_gene: TRBV27
j_gene: TRBJ2-1
abundance: -
d_gene: TRBD2
CDR3aa: CASKRDLPNNEQFF
CDR3nt: TGTGCCAGCAAGCGGGACTTACCGAACAATGAGCAGTTCTTC

v_gene: TRBV5-4
j_gene: TRBJ2-2
abundance: -
d_gene: TRBD1
CDR3aa: CASSPRTGRNTGELFF
CDR3nt: TGTGCCAGCAGCCCCAGGACAGGCAGAAACACCGGGGAGCTGTTTTTT

v_gene: TRBV18
j_gene: TRBJ2-7
abundance: -
d_gene: TRBD2
CDR3aa: CASSWTSGGKTYEQYF
CDR3nt: TGTGCCAGCTCATGGACTAGCGGGGGGAAGACCTACGAGCAGTACTTC

v_gene: TRBV19
j_gene: TRBJ1-5
abundance: -
d_gene: TRBD1
CDR3aa: CASSSRHRGSQRRYSNQPQHF
CDR3nt: TGTGCCAGTAGTAGCCGACACAGGGGGTCGCAACGGCGGTATAGCAATCAGCCCCAGCATTTT

v_gene: TRBV4-2
j_gene: TRBJ2-1
abundance: -
d_gene: TRBD2
CDR3aa: CASSRTLAGGPDNEQFF
CDR3nt: TGTGCCAGCAGCCGAACACTAGCGGGAGGGCCGGACAATGAGCAGTTCTTC

v_gene: TRBV2
j_gene: TRBJ2-1
abundance: -
d_gene: TRBD2
CDR3aa: CASSEISSGGSEQFF
CDR3nt: TGTGCCAGCAGTGAAATATCGAGCGGGGGAAGTGAGCAGTTCTTC

v_gene: TRBV28
j_gene: TRBJ1-3
abundance: -
d_gene: TRBD1
CDR3aa: CASSSPDRASGNTIYF
CDR3nt: TGTGCCAGCAGTTCCCCCGACAGGGCCTCTGGAAACACCATATATTTT

v_gene: TRBV28
j_gene: TRBJ1-5
abundance: -
d_gene: -
CDR3aa: CASSPPGFQPQHF
CDR3nt: TGTGCCAGCAGTCCCCCGGGATTTCAGCCCCAGCATTTT

v_gene: TRBV23-1
j_gene: TRBJ1-5
abundance: -
d_gene: -
CDR3aa: CASSPLGEDQPQHF
CDR3nt: TGCGCCAGCAGTCCACTGGGGGAGGATCAGCCCCAGCATTTT

v_gene: TRBV19
j_gene: TRBJ1-2
abundance: once
d_gene: -
CDR3aa: CASSPDPRQRTSYGYTF
CDR3nt: TGTGCCAGTAGTCCTGACCCCAGACAGAGAACTTCCTATGGCTACACCTTC

v_gene: TRBV7-2
j_gene: TRBJ1-4
abundance: -
d_gene: TRBD1
CDR3aa: CASSPTGTGDEKLFF
CDR3nt: TGTGCCAGCAGCCCGACCGGGACAGGGGATGAAAAACTGTTTTTT

v_gene: TRBV7-2
j_gene: TRBJ2-2
abundance: -
d_gene: -
CDR3aa: CASSYDFTGELFF
CDR3nt: TGTGCCAGCAGCTACGACTTCACCGGGGAGCTGTTTTTT

v_gene: TRBV11-2
j_gene: TRBJ1-4
abundance: -
d_gene: -
CDR3aa: CASSLDLNRRGEKLFF
CDR3nt: TGTGCCAGCAGCTTAGATCTTAACAGACGGGGTGAAAAACTGTTTTTT

v_gene: TRBV2
j_gene: TRBJ2-2
abundance: -
d_gene: -
CDR3aa: CASRNRETGELFF
CDR3nt: TGTGCCAGCAGGAACAGGGAAACCGGGGAGCTGTTTTTT

v_gene: TRBV15
j_gene: TRBJ1-5
abundance: -
d_gene: TRBD1
CDR3aa: CATSRDRAGGNQPQHF
CDR3nt: TGTGCCACCAGCAGAGATCGAGCAGGGGGTAATCAGCCCCAGCATTTT

v_gene: TRBV7-3
j_gene: TRBJ2-7
abundance: -
d_gene: TRBD1
CDR3aa: CASSLNVGQLGEQYF
CDR3nt: TGTGCCAGCAGCTTAAACGTGGGACAGCTTGGTGAGCAGTACTTC

v_gene: TRBV3-1/TRBV3-2
j_gene: TRBJ2-7
abundance: -
d_gene: TRBD1
CDR3aa: CASSQDSRGPGEQYF
CDR3nt: TGTGCCAGCAGCCAAGATAGTAGGGGGCCGGGCGAGCAGTACTTC

v_gene: TRBV7-8
j_gene: TRBJ2-7
abundance: -
d_gene: TRBD1
CDR3aa: CASSSYEAGQGPSYEQYF
CDR3nt: TGTGCCAGCAGCTCCTACGAAGCGGGACAGGGGCCTAGCTACGAGCAGTACTTC

v_gene: TRBV7-2
j_gene: TRBJ2-7
abundance: -
d_gene: TRBD2
CDR3aa: CASSAGGTRSYEQYF
CDR3nt: TGTGCCAGCAGCGCGGGGGGGACTAGATCCTACGAGCAGTACTTC

v_gene: TRBV2
j_gene: TRBJ1-1
abundance: -
d_gene: -
CDR3aa: CASSEVEGVDTEAFF
CDR3nt: TGTGCCAGCAGTGAAGTCGAGGGAGTCGACACTGAAGCTTTCTTT

v_gene: TRBV7-2
j_gene: TRBJ1-6
abundance: -
d_gene: -
CDR3aa: CASSSNQMSPLHF
CDR3nt: TGTGCCAGCAGCTCCAACCAGATGTCACCCCTCCACTTT

v_gene: TRBV28
j_gene: TRBJ1-4
abundance: -
d_gene: -
CDR3aa: CASTSGRSNEKLFF
CDR3nt: TGTGCCAGCACCTCGGGGAGATCTAATGAAAAACTGTTTTTT

v_gene: TRBV4-1
j_gene: TRBJ2-7
abundance: -
d_gene: -
CDR3aa: CASSHILGAVAYEQYF
CDR3nt: TGCGCCAGCAGCCATATATTAGGGGCGGTTGCCTACGAGCAGTACTTC

v_gene: TRBV6-4
j_gene: TRBJ1-1
abundance: -
d_gene: -
CDR3aa: CASSFQGNTEAFF
CDR3nt: TGTGCCAGCAGTTTCCAGGGCAACACTGAAGCTTTCTTT

v_gene: TRBV4-2
j_gene: TRBJ1-2
abundance: -
d_gene: TRBD1
CDR3aa: CASSQEEGASNYGYTF
CDR3nt: TGTGCCAGCAGCCAAGAAGAGGGGGCGTCGAACTATGGCTACACCTTC

v_gene: TRBV27
j_gene: TRBJ1-2
abundance: -
d_gene: -
CDR3aa: CASSMRYRDTKRTYGYTF
CDR3nt: TGTGCCAGCAGTATGCGTTACAGGGATACGAAAAGAACCTATGGCTACACCTTC

v_gene: TRBV19
j_gene: TRBJ2-1
abundance: -
d_gene: -
CDR3aa: CASRGASYNEQFF
CDR3nt: TGTGCCAGTCGGGGGGCATCCTACAATGAGCAGTTCTTC

v_gene: TRBV28
j_gene: TRBJ1-4
abundance: -
d_gene: TRBD1
CDR3aa: CASSLSDRGVEKLFF
CDR3nt: TGTGCCAGCAGTTTGAGCGACAGGGGAGTCGAAAAACTGTTTTTT

v_gene: TRBV9
j_gene: TRBJ2-7
abundance: -
d_gene: TRBD2
CDR3aa: CASSVGVAGGRGEQYF
CDR3nt: TGTGCCAGCAGCGTGGGGGTAGCGGGAGGGAGAGGTGAGCAGTACTTC

v_gene: TRBV5-1
j_gene: TRBJ2-7
abundance: -
d_gene: TRBD2
CDR3aa: CASSSGPGSGGLYEQYF
CDR3nt: TGCGCCAGCAGCTCCGGGCCAGGCAGCGGGGGCCTCTACGAGCAGTACTTC

v_gene: TRBV10-3
j_gene: TRBJ2-3
abundance: -
d_gene: TRBD2
CDR3aa: CAISDTTSGLTDTQYF
CDR3nt: TGTGCCATCAGTGACACGACTAGCGGGCTCACAGATACGCAGTATTTT

v_gene: TRBV19
j_gene: TRBJ2-2
abundance: -
d_gene: TRBD2
CDR3aa: CASSMKWGLAGAPPYTGELFF
CDR3nt: TGTGCCAGTAGTATGAAGTGGGGACTAGCGGGAGCACCACCCTACACCGGGGAGCTGTTTTTT

v_gene: TRBV7-9
j_gene: TRBJ2-3
abundance: -
d_gene: TRBD2
CDR3aa: CASSSPGLAGITQYF
CDR3nt: TGTGCCAGCAGCTCCCCGGGACTAGCGGGGATTACGCAGTATTTT

v_gene: TRBV9
j_gene: TRBJ2-2
abundance: -
d_gene: -
CDR3aa: CASSERGGAVYGTGELFF
CDR3nt: TGTGCCAGCAGCGAGAGGGGAGGTGCTGTTTATGGTACCGGGGAGCTGTTTTTT

v_gene: TRBV7-9
j_gene: TRBJ2-4
abundance: -
d_gene: -
CDR3aa: CASSPERDLAKNIQYF
CDR3nt: TGTGCCAGCAGCCCAGAGCGAGACCTAGCCAAAAACATTCAGTACTTC